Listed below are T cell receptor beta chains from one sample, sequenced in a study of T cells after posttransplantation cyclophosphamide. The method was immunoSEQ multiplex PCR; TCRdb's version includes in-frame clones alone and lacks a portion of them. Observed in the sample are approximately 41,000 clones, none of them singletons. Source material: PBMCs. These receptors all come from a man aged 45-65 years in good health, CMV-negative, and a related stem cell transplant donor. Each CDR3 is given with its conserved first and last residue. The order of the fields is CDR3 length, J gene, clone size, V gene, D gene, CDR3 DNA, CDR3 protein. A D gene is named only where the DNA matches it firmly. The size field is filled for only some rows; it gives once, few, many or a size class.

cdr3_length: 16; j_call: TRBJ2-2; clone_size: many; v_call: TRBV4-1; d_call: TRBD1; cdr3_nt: TGCGCCAGCAGCCGTAGGACAGGGGACGGCACCGGGGAGCTGTTTTTT; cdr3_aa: CASSRRTGDGTGELFF
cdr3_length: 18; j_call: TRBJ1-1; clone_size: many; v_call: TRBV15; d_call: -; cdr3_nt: TGTGCCACCAGCAGAGATATTTCCGGACTCCTCTTATACACTGAAGCTTTCTTT; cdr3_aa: CATSRDISGLLLYTEAFF
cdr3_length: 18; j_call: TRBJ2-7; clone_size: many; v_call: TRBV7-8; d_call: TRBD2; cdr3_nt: TGTGCCAGCAGCTTAGATGTACTAGCGGTACGATCGTCTGACGAGCAGTACTTC; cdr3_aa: CASSLDVLAVRSSDEQYF
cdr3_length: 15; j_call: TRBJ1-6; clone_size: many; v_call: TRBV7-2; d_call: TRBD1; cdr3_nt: TGTGCCAGCAGCCCGACGACAGGGGGTGGTTCACCCCTCCACTTT; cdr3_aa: CASSPTTGGGSPLHF
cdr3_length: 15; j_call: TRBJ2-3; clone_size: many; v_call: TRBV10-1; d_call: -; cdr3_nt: TGCGCCAGCAGTGATACAGGGACGAGGGCAGATACGCAGTATTTT; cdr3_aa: CASSDTGTRADTQYF
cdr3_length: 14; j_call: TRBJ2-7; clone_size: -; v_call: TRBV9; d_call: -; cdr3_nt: TGTGCCAGCAGCGTAGGTTGGGGGGCCTACGAGCAGTACTTC; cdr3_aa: CASSVGWGAYEQYF
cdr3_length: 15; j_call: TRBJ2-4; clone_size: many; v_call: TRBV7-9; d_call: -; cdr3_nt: TGTGCCAGCAGCTCCAATGGAGGAGGCAAAAACATTCAGTACTTC; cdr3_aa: CASSSNGGGKNIQYF
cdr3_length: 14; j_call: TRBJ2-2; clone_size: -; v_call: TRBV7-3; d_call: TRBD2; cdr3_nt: TGTGCCAGCAGACCTGGGACTAGCGGCGGGGAGCTGTTTTTT; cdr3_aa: CASRPGTSGGELFF
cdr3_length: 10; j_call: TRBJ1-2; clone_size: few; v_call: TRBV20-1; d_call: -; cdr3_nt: TGCAAAACAGGTCCCTATGGCTACACCTTC; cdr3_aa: CKTGPYGYTF
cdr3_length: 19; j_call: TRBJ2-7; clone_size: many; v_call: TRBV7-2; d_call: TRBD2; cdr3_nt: TGTGCCAGCAGCTACCGGGGAGGACTAGCGGGGGGCCCCTCCTACGAGCAGTACTTC; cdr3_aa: CASSYRGGLAGGPSYEQYF
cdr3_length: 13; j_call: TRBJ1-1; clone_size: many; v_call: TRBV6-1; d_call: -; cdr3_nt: TGTGCCAGCAGTGATTACGGGAACACTGAAGCTTTCTTT; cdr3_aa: CASSDYGNTEAFF
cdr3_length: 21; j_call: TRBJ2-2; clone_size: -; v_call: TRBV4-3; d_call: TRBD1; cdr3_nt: TGCGCCAGCAGCCAAGAGTTGGGCATGGGCAGGGGGCTGTTAAACACCGGGGAGCTGTTTTTT; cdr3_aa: CASSQELGMGRGLLNTGELFF
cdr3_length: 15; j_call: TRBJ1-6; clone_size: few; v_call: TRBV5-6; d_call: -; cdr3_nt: TGTGCCAGCAGCCTACCTACGACGGGAAATTCACCCCTCCACTTT; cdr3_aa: CASSLPTTGNSPLHF
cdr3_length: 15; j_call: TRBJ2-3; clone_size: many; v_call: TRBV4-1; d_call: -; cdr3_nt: TGCGCCAGCAGCCAAGAAGGGGGGGGGACAGATACGCAGTATTTT; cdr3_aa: CASSQEGGGTDTQYF
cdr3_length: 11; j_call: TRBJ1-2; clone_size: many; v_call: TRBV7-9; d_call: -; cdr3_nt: TGTGCCAGCAGCATATTTTATGGCTACACCTTC; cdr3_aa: CASSIFYGYTF
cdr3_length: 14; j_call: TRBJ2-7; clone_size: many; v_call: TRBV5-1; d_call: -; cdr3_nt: TGCGCCAGCAGCTTGGGGGGCCCGGAGGGCGAGCAGTACTTC; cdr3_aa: CASSLGGPEGEQYF
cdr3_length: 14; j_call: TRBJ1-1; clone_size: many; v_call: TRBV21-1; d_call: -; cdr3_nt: TGTGCCAGCAGCAAAGCCGGGGGGGGCCCTGAAGCTTTCTTT; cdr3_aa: CASSKAGGGPEAFF
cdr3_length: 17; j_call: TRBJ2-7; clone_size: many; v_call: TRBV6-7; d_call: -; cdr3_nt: TGTGCCAGCAGTTACTCGACAGGACTCCCTCCCATCTACGAGCAGTACTTC; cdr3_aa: CASSYSTGLPPIYEQYF
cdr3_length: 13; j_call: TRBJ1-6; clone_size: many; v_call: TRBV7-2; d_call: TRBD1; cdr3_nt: TGTGCCAGCAGCTCGGGACAGCTGTTACCCCTCCACTTT; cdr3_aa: CASSSGQLLPLHF
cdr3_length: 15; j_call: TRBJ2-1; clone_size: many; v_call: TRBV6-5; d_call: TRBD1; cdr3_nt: TGTGCCAGCAGTTACGGGGACAGGGAGACCAATGAGCAGTTCTTC; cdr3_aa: CASSYGDRETNEQFF
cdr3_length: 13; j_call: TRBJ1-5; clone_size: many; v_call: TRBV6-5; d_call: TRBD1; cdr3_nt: TGTGCCAGCAGTCGACAGGGGGGTCAGCCCCAGCATTTT; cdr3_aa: CASSRQGGQPQHF
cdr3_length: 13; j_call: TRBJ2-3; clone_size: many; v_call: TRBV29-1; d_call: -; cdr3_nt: TGCAGCGCTCAGGGACACCGCACAGATACGCAGTATTTT; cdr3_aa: CSAQGHRTDTQYF
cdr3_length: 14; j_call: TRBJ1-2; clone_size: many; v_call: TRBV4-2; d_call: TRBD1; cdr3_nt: TGTGCCAGCAGCCAGCTTGGGACAGCCAGGGGCTACACCTTC; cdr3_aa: CASSQLGTARGYTF
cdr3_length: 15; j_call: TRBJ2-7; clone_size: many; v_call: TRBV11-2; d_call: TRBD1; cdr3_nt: TGTGCCAGCAGCTCCAATCGGGACAGCTCCTACGAGCAGTACTTC; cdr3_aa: CASSSNRDSSYEQYF
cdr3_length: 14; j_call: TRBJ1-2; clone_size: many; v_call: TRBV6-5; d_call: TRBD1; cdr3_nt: TGTGCCAGCAGTTACAGCCAGGGGGACTATGGCTACACCTTC; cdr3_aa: CASSYSQGDYGYTF
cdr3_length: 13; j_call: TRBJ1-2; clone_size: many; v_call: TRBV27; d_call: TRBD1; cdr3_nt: TGTGCCAGCAGTCCAGGGACAGGGTGGGGCTACACCTTC; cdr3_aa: CASSPGTGWGYTF
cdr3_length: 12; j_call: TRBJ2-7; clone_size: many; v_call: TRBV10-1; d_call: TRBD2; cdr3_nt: TGCGCCAGCAGTGATACTAGCGGGAGGCAGTACTTC; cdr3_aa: CASSDTSGRQYF
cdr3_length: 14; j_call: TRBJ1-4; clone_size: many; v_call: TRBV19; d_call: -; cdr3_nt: TGTGCCAGTAATATGAGAGGGTTGAGTGAAAAACTGTTTTTT; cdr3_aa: CASNMRGLSEKLFF
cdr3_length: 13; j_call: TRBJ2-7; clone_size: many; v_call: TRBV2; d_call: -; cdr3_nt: TGTGCCAGCAGGGCAGGGTGGGCCTACGAGCAGTACTTC; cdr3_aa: CASRAGWAYEQYF
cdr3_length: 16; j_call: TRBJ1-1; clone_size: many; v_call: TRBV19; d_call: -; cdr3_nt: TGTGCCAGTAGTATAGTAGGGATGGACAGGAACACTGAAGCTTTCTTT; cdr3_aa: CASSIVGMDRNTEAFF